One and the same sample provided the 8 T cell receptor beta chains below, sequenced in a study of CD8+ T cells in alopecia areata. cDNA prepared by RNA extraction and subsequent reverse transcription served as the template for sequencing. Generated by immunoSEQ multiplex PCR, the TCRdb table keeps only in-frame clones and is missing some. The data hold fewer than 250,000 clones, with around 43% observed a single time. Treatment described: oral pan-JAK inhibitor, 5-10 mg twice daily. Material: CD4+ T cells sorted from blood, obtained at roughly week 36, from a patient treated with tofacitinib. The receptors stem from a human donor with alopecia areata.

This chain connects TRBV9 to TRBJ2-7, with D tentatively TRBD2 (6 bases). In germline, CDR1 is SGDLS, CDR2 YYNGEE. Trimming took 0 bases from V and 1 from J, leaving 11 bases between them. This CDR3 spans 15 amino acids. In DNA form, the CDR3 reads TGTGCCAGCAGCGTAGCTACGGGACTTTCCTACGAGCAGTACTTC. The encoded protein is CASSVATGLSYEQYF.

This chain connects TRBV5-1 to TRBJ1-2, with D possibly being TRBD1 (5 bases). The CDR3 loop spans 13 amino acids. Trimming removed 0 bases at V and 8 bases at J, with 11 bases between. The V gene's germline CDR1 is SGHRS and CDR2 YFSETQ. This CDR3 is CASSLDVREGYTF. The DNA for the CDR3 is TGCGCCAGCAGCTTGGACGTCAGGGAAGGCTACACCTTC.

V and J are TRBV6-6 and TRBJ1-5; TRBD1 is a possible D gene (5 bases). Deletions cut 7 bases from V and 1 base from J, with 8 bases between. CDR1 and CDR2 (germline): MNHNY, SVGAGI (reference sequence). The CDR3 runs 13 residues. The chain's CDR3 is CASTGWSNQPQHF. The CDR3 DNA sequence: TGTGCCAGCACAGGGTGGAGCAATCAGCCCCAGCATTTT.

This clone has just one count. The chain carries TRBV30 and TRBJ1-5; 9 bases agree with TRBD1. The CDR3 contains 16 residues. Per the germline V gene, CDR1 is GTSNPN and CDR2 is SVGIG (reference sequence). V lost 2 bases, J lost 2 bases, and 7 bases stayed unmatched. The CDR3 protein is CAWSRETGGGNQPQHF. CDR3 bases: TGTGCCTGGAGTCGGGAGACAGGGGGGGGCAATCAGCCCCAGCATTTT.

This chain links TRBV7-2 with TRBJ1-1, with D uncertain. V gave up 5 bases and J gave up 4 bases, with 5 bases separating them. This CDR3 region has 11 residues. CDR1 is SGHTA, CDR2 FQGNSA, per germline. CDR3 in DNA: TGTGCCAGCAGCCCGGGCACTGAAGCTTTCTTT. Translating gives CASSPGTEAFF.

This clone was picked up one time. This chain uses TRBV6-5 with TRBJ2-1, with D perhaps TRBD1 (6 bases). This CDR3 comprises 15 residues. Germline CDR1 MNHEY, CDR2 SVGAGI. V dropped 1 base and J dropped 10 bases, with 17 bases sitting between them. This CDR3 is CASSYYSFLGGEQFF. The CDR3 DNA sequence: TGTGCCAGCAGTTACTACAGTTTTCTTGGGGGCGAGCAGTTCTTC.

This chain links TRBV2 with TRBJ2-7; D is undetermined. Deletions cut 3 bases from V and 5 bases from J, with 14 bases between. Germline V gene data show CDR1 as SNHLY and CDR2 as FYNNEI. The CDR3 loop spans 14 amino acids. CDR3 DNA sequence: TGTGCCAGCAGTGAGCATAGATCCAGACACGAGCAGTACTTC. Amino acid sequence: CASSEHRSRHEQYF.

The chain joins TRBV5-1 to TRBJ2-3; either TRBD1 or TRBD2 may supply D (5 bases each). Germline assignment: CDR1 SGHRS and CDR2 YFSETQ. V lost 4 bases and J lost 3, with 21 bases in between. There are 17 residues in the CDR3. The CDR3 reads CASSANPLGGATDTQYF. DNA for the CDR3: TGCGCCAGCAGCGCCAACCCTCTTGGGGGAGCGACAGATACGCAGTATTTT.